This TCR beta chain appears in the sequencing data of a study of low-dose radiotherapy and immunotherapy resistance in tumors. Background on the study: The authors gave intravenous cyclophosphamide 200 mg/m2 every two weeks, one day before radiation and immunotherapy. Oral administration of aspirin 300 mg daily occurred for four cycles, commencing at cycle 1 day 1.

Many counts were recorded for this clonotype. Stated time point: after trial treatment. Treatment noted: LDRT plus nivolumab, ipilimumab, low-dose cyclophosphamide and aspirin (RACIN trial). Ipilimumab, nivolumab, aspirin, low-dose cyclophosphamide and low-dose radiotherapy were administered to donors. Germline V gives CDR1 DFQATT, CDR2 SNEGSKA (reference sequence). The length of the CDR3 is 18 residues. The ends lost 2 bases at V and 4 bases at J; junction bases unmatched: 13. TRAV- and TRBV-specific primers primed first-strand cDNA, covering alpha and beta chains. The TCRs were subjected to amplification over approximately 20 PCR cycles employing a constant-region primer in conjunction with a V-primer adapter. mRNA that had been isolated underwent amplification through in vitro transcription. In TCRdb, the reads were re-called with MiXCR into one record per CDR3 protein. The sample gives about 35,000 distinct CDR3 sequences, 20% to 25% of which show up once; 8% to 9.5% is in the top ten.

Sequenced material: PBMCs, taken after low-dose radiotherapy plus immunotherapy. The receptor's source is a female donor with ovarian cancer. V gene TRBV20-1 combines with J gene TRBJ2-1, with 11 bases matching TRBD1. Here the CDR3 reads CSARRASTGTGGYNEQFF. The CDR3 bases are TGCAGTGCTAGACGGGCATCAACCGGGACAGGGGGATACAATGAGCAGTTCTTC.